A single sample is the source of the 14 T cell receptor beta chains below, sequenced in a study of metastatic and nonmetastatic thyroid tumors. MiXCR reprocessed the PCR reads for TCRdb. The repertoire consists of roughly 89,000 clones, with approximately 12% occurring once and the leading ten covering more than 7%. Patients had received no treatment of any kind before thyroid surgery. Sequencing input: tumor tissue. The source of these receptors is a female donor with papillary thyroid cancer or a benign thyroid nodule (not recorded which). Some clones in this sample may be carry-over from other donors' samples.

Details on this clone: This may come from a read error, since a much larger clone is one base off. J is TRBJ2-1 and V is TRBV3-1; 10 positions match TRBD1. The CDR3 totals 14 residues. Trimming at V came to 3 bases and at J to 9 bases, leaving 5 bases not matched to a gene. Germline V lookup: CDR1 LGHDT, CDR2 YNNKEL (reference sequence). Here the CDR3 DNA reads TGTGCCAGCAGCCACCGACAGGGGGCAGGTGAGCAGTTCTTC. It is translated as CASSHRQGAGEQFF.

The table lists this clone with many counts. V and J are TRBV6-1 and TRBJ2-1; 9 positions agree with TRBD1. CDR3 length equals 17 residues. Germline V gives CDR1 MNHNS, CDR2 SASEGT. The trim removed 4 bases at V and 4 bases at J, leaving 11 bases unmatched. CDR3 sequence reads: CASSGEGTGRPYNEQFF. In nucleotides, the CDR3 is TGTGCCAGCAGTGGCGAGGGGACAGGGCGTCCATACAATGAGCAGTTCTTC.

This clone was seen a few times. The V gene is TRBV29-1, the J gene TRBJ1-1; D perhaps matches TRBD1 (5 bases). The CDR3 is made up of 12 amino acids. V was pared by 5 bases and J by 4 bases, with 11 bases between. From germline, CDR1 is SQVTM and CDR2 ANQGSEA. CDR3 coding DNA: TGCAGCGTTATCGGACACGCCACTGAAGCTTTCTTT. The encoded protein is CSVIGHATEAFF.

This clone was counted ten times or more. This chain connects TRBV9 to TRBJ2-7, with 8 bases lining up with TRBD2. Germline V gene lookup returns CDR1 SGDLS and CDR2 YYNGEE. The V and J ends lost 1 base and 6 bases, in that order; junction bases with no gene match: 6. The CDR3 contains 14 residues. CDR3 sequence reads: CASSVSAGGGEQYF. The CDR3 bases are TGTGCCAGCAGCGTATCCGCGGGAGGAGGCGAGCAGTACTTC.

Turning to this clone: A much larger clonotype is one base distant, so this may be a read error. Because the CDR3's place on the DNA is in doubt, the DNA is left out and the CDR3 is given as listed by TCRdb. The genes are TRBV10-3 and TRBJ2-5; the table's D call, TRBD1, was not checked against the DNA. The CDR3 sequence runs 16 residues, both termini included. Germline V gene lookup returns CDR1 ENHRY and CDR2 SYGVKD. CDR3 residues: CAISVASGTGRETRYF.

Many counts were recorded for this clone. The rearrangement joins TRBV24-1 to TRBJ2-1; D gene unclear. Trimming stripped 3 bases from V and 4 bases from J, with 3 bases between. This CDR3 is 12 amino acids long. CDR1 KGHDR and CDR2 SFDVKD come from the germline V gene. DNA of the CDR3: TGTGCCACCAGTGATCCTTACAATGAGCAGTTCTTC. This gives the protein CATSDPYNEQFF.

In its sample, this clone was seen a few times. The rearrangement uses TRBV6-2 or TRBV6-3 and TRBJ1-1; the D gene is possibly TRBD1 (5 bases). The germline V gene has CDR1 MNHEY and CDR2 SVGEGT. The V end was cut by 2 bases, the J end by 0 bases, with 10 bases between. This CDR3 is built from 15 residues. This CDR3 reads CASSYRGPMNTEAFF. The CDR3 nucleotides are TGTGCCAGCAGTTACAGGGGACCGATGAACACTGAAGCTTTCTTT.

At least ten counts were recorded for this clone. J is TRBJ2-7 and V is TRBV20-1; 7 nucleotides align to TRBD2. Unmatched junction bases numbered 11, after V lost 3 bases and J lost 3 bases. Per the germline V gene, CDR1 is DFQATT and CDR2 is SNEGSKA (reference sequence). The CDR3 is 15 residues long. The CDR3 nucleotides read TGCAGTGCTAGGTTTGTTGGGGGGGTAGTCTACGAGCAGTACTTC. Residues: CSARFVGGVVYEQYF.

The chain has TRBV5-6 and TRBJ1-1, with a tentative D call TRBD1 (5 bases). The ends were cut back, 4 bases at V and 5 bases at J, with 12 bases in the middle. Looked up from germline, CDR1 is SGHDT and CDR2 is YYEEEE. The CDR3 sequence is 13 residues long. In DNA, the CDR3 is TGTGCCAGCAGCCCTGTGGGGGAAACTGAAGCTTTCTTT. The encoded protein is CASSPVGETEAFF.

This clone was detected only a few times. A single base separates this from a much larger clone, so it may be a read error. The chain is built from TRBV11-3 and TRBJ1-2, with unresolved D. The CDR3 covers 10 residues. Germline V gene lookup returns CDR1 SGHNT and CDR2 YENEEA. CDR3 DNA: TGTGCCAGCAACGAGAGTGGCTACGCCTTC. This sequence encodes CASNESGYAF.

This clone was counted at least ten times. This chain's CDR3 is CASSLGQGAEKLFF. Here the CDR3 DNA reads TGTGCCAGCAGCTTGGGACAGGGGGCTGAAAAACTGTTTTTT. This chain joins TRBV11-2 and TRBJ1-4, with 12 bases identical to TRBD1. The CDR3 runs 14 residues. Germline lookup yields CDR1 SGHAT and CDR2 FQNNGV. The junction had 0 bases not matched to a gene; V was cut back by 3 bases and J by 7 bases. The whole variable domain, filled in from reference TRBV11-2 and TRBJ1-4, reads EAGVAQSPRYKIIEKRQSVAFWCNPISGHATLYWYQQILGQGPKLLIQFQNNGVVDDSQLPKDRFSAERLKGVDSTLKIQPAKLEDSAVYLCASSLGQGAEKLFFGSGTQLSVL.

As for this clone: This clone may be a read error of a much larger clone one base away. In nucleotides, the CDR3 is TGTGCCAGCAGCGCAGGGTCTCAATATATCAATCAGCCCCAGCATTTT. It specifies CASSAGSQYINQPQHF. The rearrangement joins TRBV11-1 to TRBJ1-5; D might be TRBD1 (5 bases). With 5 bases removed from V and 3 bases from J, the gap between germline ends came to 17 bases. CDR1 and CDR2 (germline): SGHAT, FQDESV (reference sequence). The CDR3 length is 16 residues.

The V gene is TRBV18, the J gene TRBJ1-1; no clear D. The V and J ends lost 7 bases and 0 bases respectively, with 6 bases between them. Germline-derived CDR1 and CDR2 are KGHSH and LQKENI. The CDR3 totals 12 residues. CDR3 protein: CASLLVNTEAFF. The CDR3 nucleotides are TGTGCCAGCTTACTCGTGAACACTGAAGCTTTCTTT. Using reference TRBV18 and TRBJ1-1 for the parts outside the CDR3, the full variable domain is NAGVMQNPRHLVRRRGQEARLRCSPMKGHSHVYWYRQLPEEGLKFMVYLQKENIIDESGMPKERFSAEFPKEGPSILRIQQVVRGDSAAYFCASLLVNTEAFFGQGTRLTVV.

The chain couples TRBV11-2 to TRBJ2-1; no clear D. Trimming took off 4 bases at V and 9 bases at J, with 7 bases between the two ends. The CDR3 is 11 amino acids. Per germline, CDR1 SGHAT and CDR2 FQNNGV. The CDR3 protein is CASSSWVEQFF. The CDR3 DNA reads as TGTGCCAGCAGCTCCTGGGTTGAGCAGTTCTTC. Variable domain in full (rest from reference TRBV11-2 and TRBJ2-1): EAGVAQSPRYKIIEKRQSVAFWCNPISGHATLYWYQQILGQGPKLLIQFQNNGVVDDSQLPKDRFSAERLKGVDSTLKIQPAKLEDSAVYLCASSSWVEQFFGPGTRLTVL.